These T cell receptor beta chains were read from a single sample in a study of Graves' ophthalmopathy and Graves' hyperthyroidism. TCRdb reprocessed the multiplex PCR reads with MiXCR, giving one entry per CDR3 protein. The sample lists about 740,000 distinct CDR3 sequences, 40% occurring once. The sequenced material came from peripheral blood. These receptors were collected from an adult man with Graves' ophthalmopathy. The CDR3 runs from the conserved cysteine through the conserved F or W. D genes are given only for firm matches. Clone size, where shown, is once, few, many, or a class for clones that have expanded.

D gene	J gene	V gene	clone size	CDR3 DNA	CDR3 protein
TRBD1	TRBJ1-2	TRBV20-1	-	TGCAGTGCTAGAGAAGGGGGCCATGGCTACACCTTC	CSAREGGHGYTF
TRBD1	TRBJ2-7	TRBV29-1	few	TGCAGCGTTAAGAGTCGACAGGGCCCTTACGAGCAGTACTTC	CSVKSRQGPYEQYF
TRBD1	TRBJ1-2	TRBV10-3	-	TGTGCCAGCAGCGCGGGACAGGGTCCCGATGGCTACACCTTC	CASSAGQGPDGYTF
-	TRBJ2-5	TRBV6-1	-	TGTGCCAGCAGTTACTCGACCAGTGGGTCGACCCAGTACTTC	CASSYSTSGSTQYF
-	TRBJ1-1	TRBV7-6	-	TGTGCCAGCAGCTGGTGGGGGGACACTGAAGCTTTCTTT	CASSWWGDTEAFF
-	TRBJ2-7	TRBV2	-	TGTGTCAGCAGTAGGGGTGGCGAGCAGTACTTC	CVSSRGGEQYF
-	TRBJ2-2	TRBV25-1	-	TGTGCCAGCAGCCCTAGAGGGGGTATTTCGGGGTCCCGGGAGCTGTTTTTT	CASSPRGGISGSRELFF
TRBD1	TRBJ1-5	TRBV10-3	many	TGTGCCATCAGTTCAAATAAGACAGGGGCTCAGCCCCAGCATTTT	CAISSNKTGAQPQHF
-	TRBJ1-4	TRBV7-9	many	TGTGCCAGCAGCCGGGGGAATGCTAATGAAAAACTGTTTTTT	CASSRGNANEKLFF
-	TRBJ2-2	TRBV12-5	-	TGTGCTAGTGGCCTAAGCACCGGGGAGCTGTTTTTT	CASGLSTGELFF
-	TRBJ1-2	TRBV2	many	TGTGCCAGCAGCCACTTGAGTCCAGAAGAATATGGCTACACCTTC	CASSHLSPEEYGYTF
-	TRBJ2-5	TRBV10-3	once	TGTGCCATCAGCACAGGGTTACCCAACGAGACCCAGTACTTC	CAISTGLPNETQYF
-	TRBJ2-5	TRBV5-4	-	TGTGCCAGCAGCTTGGGGGCAGGGCCCTCTCGGACCCAGTACTTC	CASSLGAGPSRTQYF
-	TRBJ2-2	TRBV25-1	-	TGTGCCAGCAGTGAAACCCGGACCGGGGAGCTGTTTTTT	CASSETRTGELFF
TRBD1	TRBJ1-2	TRBV20-1	many	TGCAGTGCCGCTGTCGAGACAGGGGACGGCTACACCTTC	CSAAVETGDGYTF
TRBD1	TRBJ1-2	TRBV25-1	once	TGTGCCAGCATGGGACAGGAAGATGGCTACACCTTC	CASMGQEDGYTF
-	TRBJ2-5	TRBV6-1	-	TGTGCCAGCAGTGTCGGGACGCCCCAAGAGACCCAGTACTTC	CASSVGTPQETQYF
-	TRBJ2-7	TRBV29-1	-	TGCAGCGTTGAAGGGGGGTTGACTGCCCCCTACGAGCAGTACTTC	CSVEGGLTAPYEQYF
-	TRBJ2-7	TRBV7-9	many	TGTGCCAGCAGCTTAGGGTACTACGAGCAGTACTTC	CASSLGYYEQYF
-	TRBJ2-7	TRBV25-1	once	TGTGCCAGCAGTGCGGCAGAAGGTGGATCCGAGCAGTACTTC	CASSAAEGGSEQYF
-	TRBJ2-5	TRBV15	-	TGTGCCACCAGCAGCGTTGGCCAGGTACAAGAGACCCAGTACTTC	CATSSVGQVQETQYF
TRBD1	TRBJ1-2	TRBV9	-	TGTGCCAGCAGCGACCGGGACAGGGGTTATGGCTACACCTTC	CASSDRDRGYGYTF
-	TRBJ2-5	TRBV20-1	-	TGCAGTGCTAGAGATCCGGCTAGAAGAGAGACCCAGTACTTC	CSARDPARRETQYF
-	TRBJ1-3	TRBV2	-	TGTGCCAGCAGTGAGCGGGGTTCTGGAAACACCATATATTTT	CASSERGSGNTIYF
-	TRBJ1-1	TRBV10-3	-	TGTGCCATCAGCCGGGGGGGAAAAGTGGAAGACACTGAAGCTTTCTTT	CAISRGGKVEDTEAFF
-	TRBJ1-1	TRBV7-9	many	TGTGCCAGCAGCTTACAGGGGACGAACACTGAAGCTTTCTTT	CASSLQGTNTEAFF